The clone carrying this TCR beta chain was seen only once. Its antigen is unknown. The CDR3 loop spans 15 amino acids. V lost 3 bases to trimming and J lost 0 bases, with 10 bases between them. Per the germline V gene, CDR1 is SEHNR and CDR2 is FQNEAQ (reference sequence). The data were taken from a study of siplizumab effects on memory and regulatory T cells. Overall study findings and caveats: Alloreactive sequences from unstimulated CD4+ memory cells fell significantly with siplizumab. Poor capture below about 10^-5 frequency left most alloreactive clones unmapped to unstimulated subsets.

Clones were read by immunoSEQ multiplex PCR, and TCRdb kept only the in-frame ones, dropping some. Of under 85,000 clones in the sample, about 90% were seen once. The source of this sequence is a human donor in good health. Sample: Tregs sorted from blood. The genes are TRBV7-9 and TRBJ2-3; a possible D gene is TRBD1 (6 bases). The CDR3 DNA reads as TGTGCCAGCAGCTTTTGGACAGCTAGCACAGATACGCAGTATTTT. Translating it yields CASSFWTASTDTQYF. Full variable domain (rest looked up from reference TRBV7-9 and TRBJ2-3): DTGVSQNPRHKITKRGQNVTFRCDPISEHNRLYWYRQTLGQGPEFLTYFQNEAQLEKSRLLSDRFSAERPKGSFSTLEIQRTEQGDSAMYLCASSFWTASTDTQYFGPGTRLTVL.